The following is a T cell receptor beta chain sequence with its context. No antigen is known for it. Healthy bone marrow donors formed the donor group. This entry belongs to a study of cytomegalovirus exposure and HLA in healthy donors. Study information: HLA-typed donors were the source of 83 million or so unique TCRs, which an early data release held. Overall study findings and caveats: Roughly uniform sequencing depth across donors was assumed, possibly incorrectly.

The PCR contained 60 Vbeta and 13 Jbeta primers. Original data processing: In a later analysis, of 79 million or so unique beta chains, about 12 million appeared in at least two donors. The assay was immunoSEQ multiplex PCR, and TCRdb's table has in-frame clones only and misses some. V, J and clone size derive from that table, while D and trimming were established from the DNA sequence. The sample records over 150,000 clones, 60% to 85% being singletons. The CDR3 runs to 17 residues. Germline assignment: CDR1 MNHNS and CDR2 SASEGT. V lost 4 bases, J lost 5 bases, and 12 bases stayed unmatched. The TCR was taken from a woman aged 40 to 49 in good health and CMV-seronegative. The chain is built from TRBV6-1 and TRBJ2-2; TRBD2 matches at 8 bases. Material: PBMCs. The DNA for the CDR3 is TGTGCCAGCAGTGTTGACTCGGGGGGGGCCTTGACCGGGGAGCTGTTTTTT. This sequence encodes CASSVDSGGALTGELFF.